This section outlines one T cell receptor beta chain sequence together with its context. Its antigen is as yet unknown. The CDR3 totals 14 residues. Germline V CDR1 and CDR2: KGHSH, LQKENI. V lost 6 bases to trimming and J lost 2 bases, with 13 bases between them. These data are taken from a study of cytomegalovirus exposure and HLA in healthy donors. The assay was immunoSEQ multiplex PCR, and TCRdb's table has in-frame clones only and misses some. In the table there are nearly 200,000 clones, roughly 82% of which are singletons. Whole-study results and caveats: The listing of 150 or so TCR beta chains classed them as cytomegalovirus-associated.

Sequencing used PBMCs. The source is a woman younger than 45 in good health and CMV-seropositive. V and J are TRBV18 and TRBJ1-1; D remains unclear. The CDR3 nucleotides read TGTGCCAGCTCCCTCGAGCTGGTTAACACTGAAGCTTTCTTT. Its protein is CASSLELVNTEAFF.